Following are 7 T cell receptor beta chains from one sample sequenced in a study of blood T cell repertoires in COVID-19. Sequenced by immunoSEQ multiplex PCR; TCRdb stores in-frame clones only, minus some. The repertoire holds more than 140,000 clones, 86% seen once, with over 8% in the top ten. Sequences were obtained from peripheral blood. The receptors come from a woman aged 55-70 years with acute or convalescent COVID-19.

The chain carries TRBV14 and TRBJ1-5; possible D gene TRBD1, 5 bases. The CDR3 extends over 17 amino acids. V shed 3 bases and J shed 0 bases, with 15 bases lying between them. Germline values: CDR1 SGHDN, CDR2 FVKESK. Here the CDR3 DNA reads TGTGCCAGCAGCCACCCTGGACACTTAGATAGCAATCAGCCCCAGCATTTT. It is translated as CASSHPGHLDSNQPQHF.

CDR3 sequence (DNA): TGTGCCAGCAGCTTAGGTCCAGGGCGGCATCAGCCCCAGCATTTT. It specifies CASSLGPGRHQPQHF. V usage is TRBV7-8 and J usage is TRBJ1-5; TRBD1 is a possible D gene (5 bases). Germline lookup yields CDR1 SGHVS and CDR2 FQNEAQ. This CDR3 spans 15 amino acids. V lost 1 base to trimming and J lost 5 bases, with 12 bases between them.

The chain is built from TRBV12-5 and TRBJ1-5; D unresolved. The V gene's germline CDR1 is LGHNT and CDR2 FRNRAP. CDR3 length: 15 amino acids. V shed 5 bases and J shed 0 bases, with 11 bases lying between them. The CDR3 is CASGPGSYSNQPQHF. In DNA, the CDR3 is TGTGCTAGTGGTCCCGGGAGCTATAGCAATCAGCCCCAGCATTTT. The whole variable domain, filled in from reference TRBV12-5 and TRBJ1-5, reads DARVTQTPRHKVTEMGQEVTMRCQPILGHNTVFWYRQTMMQGLELLAYFRNRAPLDDSGMPKDRFSAEMPDATLATLKIQPSEPRDSAVYFCASGPGSYSNQPQHFGDGTRLSIL.

The chain is built from TRBV10-3 and TRBJ2-5; D perhaps matches TRBD1 (5 bases). The CDR3 is made up of 13 amino acids. The germline V gene encodes CDR1 ENHRY and CDR2 SYGVKD. Trimming took off 8 bases at V and 3 bases at J, with 13 bases between the two ends. The CDR3 here is CAIRLEGEETQYF. The CDR3 DNA follows: TGTGCCATCCGCCTGGAAGGGGAAGAGACCCAGTACTTC.

This chain joins TRBV6-5 and TRBJ1-1; a possible D gene is TRBD1 (6 bases). Trimming took 6 bases from V and 1 from J, leaving 9 bases between them. Germline loops: CDR1 MNHEY, CDR2 SVGAGI. The CDR3 totals 13 residues. The CDR3 DNA reads as TGTGCCAGCAGCCCGACAGGGAACACTGAAGCTTTCTTT. Translating it yields CASSPTGNTEAFF.

The CDR3, as DNA: TGTGCCAGCAGTTTATGGACAGACCTCATCGGCAATGAGCAGTTCTTC. Amino acids: CASSLWTDLIGNEQFF. The chain couples TRBV28 to TRBJ2-1, with D perhaps TRBD1 (5 bases). V shed 0 bases and J shed 6 bases, with 15 bases lying between them. The CDR3 totals 16 residues. Germline CDR1 is MDHEN and CDR2 is SYDVKM.

This chain joins TRBV9 and TRBJ2-7; TRBD2 matches 11 bases. This CDR3 is built from 18 residues. Germline-derived CDR1 and CDR2 are SGDLS and YYNGEE. With V trimmed by 0 bases and J by 0 bases, 8 bases remained unmatched. The CDR3 loop is CASSVASSSGGISYEQYF. CDR3 nucleotides: TGTGCCAGCAGCGTAGCCTCATCTAGCGGGGGGATCTCCTACGAGCAGTACTTC.